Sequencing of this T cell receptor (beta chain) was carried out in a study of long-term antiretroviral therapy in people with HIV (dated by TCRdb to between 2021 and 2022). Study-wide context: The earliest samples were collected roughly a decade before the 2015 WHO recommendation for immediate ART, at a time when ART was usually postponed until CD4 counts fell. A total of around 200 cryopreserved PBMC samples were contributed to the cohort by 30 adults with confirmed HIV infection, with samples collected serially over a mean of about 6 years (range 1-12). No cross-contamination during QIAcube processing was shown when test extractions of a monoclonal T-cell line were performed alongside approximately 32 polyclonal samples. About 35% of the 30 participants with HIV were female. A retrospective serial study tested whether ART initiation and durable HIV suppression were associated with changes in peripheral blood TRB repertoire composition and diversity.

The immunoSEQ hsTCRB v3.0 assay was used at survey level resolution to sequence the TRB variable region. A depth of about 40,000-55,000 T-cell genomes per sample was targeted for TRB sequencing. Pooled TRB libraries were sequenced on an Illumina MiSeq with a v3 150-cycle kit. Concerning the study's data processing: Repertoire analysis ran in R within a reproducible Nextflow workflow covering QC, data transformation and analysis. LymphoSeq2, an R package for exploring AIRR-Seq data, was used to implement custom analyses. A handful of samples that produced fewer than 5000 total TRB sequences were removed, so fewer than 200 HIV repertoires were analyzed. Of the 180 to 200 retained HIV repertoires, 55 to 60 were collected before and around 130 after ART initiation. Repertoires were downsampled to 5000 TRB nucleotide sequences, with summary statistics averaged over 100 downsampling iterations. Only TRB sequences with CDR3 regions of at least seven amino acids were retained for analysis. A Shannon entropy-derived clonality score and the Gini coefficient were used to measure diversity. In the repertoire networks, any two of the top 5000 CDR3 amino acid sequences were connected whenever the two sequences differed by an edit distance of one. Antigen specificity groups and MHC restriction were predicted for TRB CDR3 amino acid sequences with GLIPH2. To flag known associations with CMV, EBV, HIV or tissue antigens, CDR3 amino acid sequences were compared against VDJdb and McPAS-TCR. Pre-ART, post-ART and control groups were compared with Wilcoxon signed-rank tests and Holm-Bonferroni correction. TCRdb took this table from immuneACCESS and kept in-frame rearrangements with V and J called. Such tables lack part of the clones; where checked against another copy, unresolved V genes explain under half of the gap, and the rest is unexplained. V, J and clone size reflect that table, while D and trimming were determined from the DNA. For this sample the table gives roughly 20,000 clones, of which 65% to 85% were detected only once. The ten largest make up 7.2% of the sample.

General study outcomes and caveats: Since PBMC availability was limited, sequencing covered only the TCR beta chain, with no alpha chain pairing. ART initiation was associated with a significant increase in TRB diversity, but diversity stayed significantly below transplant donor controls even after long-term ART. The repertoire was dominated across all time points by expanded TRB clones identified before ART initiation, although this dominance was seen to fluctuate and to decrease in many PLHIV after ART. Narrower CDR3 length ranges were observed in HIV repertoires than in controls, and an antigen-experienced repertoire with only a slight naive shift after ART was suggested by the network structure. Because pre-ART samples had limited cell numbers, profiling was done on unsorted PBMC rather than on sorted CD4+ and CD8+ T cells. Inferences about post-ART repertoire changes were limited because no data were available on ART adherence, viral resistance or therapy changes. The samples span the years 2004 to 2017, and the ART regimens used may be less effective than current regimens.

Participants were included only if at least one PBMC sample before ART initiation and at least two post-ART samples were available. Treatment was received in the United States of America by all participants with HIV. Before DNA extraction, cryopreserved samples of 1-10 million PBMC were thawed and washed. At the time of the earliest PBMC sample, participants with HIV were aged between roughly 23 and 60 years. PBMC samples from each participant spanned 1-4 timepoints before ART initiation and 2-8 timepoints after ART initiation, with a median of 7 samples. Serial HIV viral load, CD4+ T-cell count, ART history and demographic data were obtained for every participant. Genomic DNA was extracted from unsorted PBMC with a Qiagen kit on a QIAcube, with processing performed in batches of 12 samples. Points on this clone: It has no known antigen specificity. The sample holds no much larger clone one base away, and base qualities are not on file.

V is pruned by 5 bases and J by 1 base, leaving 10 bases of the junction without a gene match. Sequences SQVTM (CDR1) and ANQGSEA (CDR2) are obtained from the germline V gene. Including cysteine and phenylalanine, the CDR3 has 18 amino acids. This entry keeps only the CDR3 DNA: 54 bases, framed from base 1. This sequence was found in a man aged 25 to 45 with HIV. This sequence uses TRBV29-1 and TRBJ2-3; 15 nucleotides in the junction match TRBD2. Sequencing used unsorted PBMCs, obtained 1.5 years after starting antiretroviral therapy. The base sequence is TGCAGCGTTAGAGGACTAGCGGGGGGGCCTAAAGGCACAGATACGCAGTATTTT. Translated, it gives CSVRGLAGGPKGTDTQYF.